This TCR beta chain was profiled in a study of blood T cells in healthy people across ages. The second PCR ran about 6 to 11 cycles with a sample-barcoded 5' primer and J-beta primers. TCRdb reprocessed the 5' RACE reads via MiXCR and lists one record per CDR3 protein. Seen here are 1.5 million to 2 million distinct CDR3 sequences, roughly 43% observed once, and the top ten hold around 23%. Germline loops: CDR1 MNHNS, CDR2 SASEGT. CDR3 length equals 15 residues. V gave up 6 bases and J gave up 0 bases; unmatched junction bases: 4. The source material was blood. The receptor was isolated from a human donor in good health. The chain has TRBV6-1 and TRBJ1-5; the match to TRBD1 covers 8 bases. The CDR3 sequence: CASRRDRGSNQPQHF. In DNA, the CDR3 is TGTGCCAGCAGACGAGACAGGGGTAGCAATCAGCCCCAGCATTTT.